This TCR beta chain originates from a study of blood T cell repertoires in COVID-19. After removal of 2 bases from V and 6 bases from J, the junction contained 9 bases not matched to a gene. Germline values: CDR1 LGHNA, CDR2 YSLEER. The CDR3 contains 15 residues. Some clones are missing from TCRdb's copy, which holds only in-frame ones; the method was immunoSEQ multiplex PCR. The data contain fewer than 200,000 clones, more than 65% of them singletons. The chain uses TRBV4-3 and TRBJ1-2; TRBD1 agrees at 7 bases. This TCR was recovered from a woman aged 60-70 years with COVID-19, enrolled during active disease. The specimen was peripheral blood. CDR3 sequence (DNA): TGCGCCAGCAGCCAATCAACCGGGACAGCGAATGGCTACACCTTC. Translating gives CASSQSTGTANGYTF.